This T cell receptor (beta chain) is drawn from a study of blood T cell repertoires in COVID-19. On the study more broadly: Sources were T cells, B-cell-depleted T cells, or PBMCs; the material itself was cDNA or gDNA.

This table comes from immunoSEQ multiplex PCR, and its TCRdb copy is limited to in-frame clones, with some not included. The sample includes 200,000 to 250,000 clones, around nine tenths of them seen just once. In germline, CDR1 is LNHDA, CDR2 SQIVND (reference sequence). CDR3 length: 18 amino acids. With 5 bases clipped from V and 4 bases from J, the junction kept 13 bases outside the gene matches. The sequenced sample consisted of peripheral blood. The V call is TRBV19, the J call TRBJ2-3; 12 bases align to TRBD2. The clonotype originates from a man at least 80 years old with acute or convalescent COVID-19. As DNA, the CDR3 is TGTGCCAGTAGTGATCAGATTGGACTAGCGGGGTTCCCAGATACGCAGTATTTT. Its translation is CASSDQIGLAGFPDTQYF. The whole variable domain, filled in from reference TRBV19 and TRBJ2-3, reads DGGITQSPKYLFRKEGQNVTLSCEQNLNHDAMYWYRQDPGQGLRLIYYSQIVNDFQKGDIAEGYSVSREKKESFPLTVTSAQKNPTAFYLCASSDQIGLAGFPDTQYFGPGTRLTVL.